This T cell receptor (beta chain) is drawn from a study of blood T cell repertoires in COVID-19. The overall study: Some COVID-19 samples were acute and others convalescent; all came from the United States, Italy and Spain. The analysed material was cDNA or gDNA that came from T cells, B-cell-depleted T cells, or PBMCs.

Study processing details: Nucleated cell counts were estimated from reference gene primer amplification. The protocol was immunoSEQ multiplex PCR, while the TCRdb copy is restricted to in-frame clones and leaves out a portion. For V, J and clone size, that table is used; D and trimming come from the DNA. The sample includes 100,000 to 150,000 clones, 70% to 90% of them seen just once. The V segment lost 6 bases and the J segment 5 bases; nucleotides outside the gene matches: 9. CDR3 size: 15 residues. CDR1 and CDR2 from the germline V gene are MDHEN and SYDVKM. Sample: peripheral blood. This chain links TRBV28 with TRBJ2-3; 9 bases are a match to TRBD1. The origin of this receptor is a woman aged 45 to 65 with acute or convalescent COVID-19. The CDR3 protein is CASSPGQGGIDTQYF. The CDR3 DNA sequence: TGTGCCAGCAGCCCGGGACAGGGCGGGATAGATACGCAGTATTTT.